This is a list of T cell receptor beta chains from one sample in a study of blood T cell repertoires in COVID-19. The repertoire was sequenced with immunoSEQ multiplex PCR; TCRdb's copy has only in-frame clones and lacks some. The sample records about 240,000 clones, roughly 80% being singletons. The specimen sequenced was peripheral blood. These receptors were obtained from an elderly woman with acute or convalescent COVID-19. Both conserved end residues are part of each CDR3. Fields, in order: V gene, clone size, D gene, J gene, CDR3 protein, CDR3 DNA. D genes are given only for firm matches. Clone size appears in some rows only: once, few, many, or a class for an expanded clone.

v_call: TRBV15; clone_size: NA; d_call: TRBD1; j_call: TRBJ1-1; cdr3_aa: CATSRGAGGGTEAFF; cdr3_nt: TGTGCCACCAGCAGAGGTGCAGGGGGTGGTACTGAAGCTTTCTTT
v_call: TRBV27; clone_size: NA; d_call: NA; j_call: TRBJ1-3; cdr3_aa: CASRAAGSRNTIYF; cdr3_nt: TGTGCCAGCAGGGCGGCGGGCTCACGAAACACCATATATTTT
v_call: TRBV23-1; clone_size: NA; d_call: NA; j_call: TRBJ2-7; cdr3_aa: CASSQYPPPSRDSYEQYF; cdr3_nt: TGCGCCAGCAGTCAATACCCCCCCCCAAGCAGGGACTCCTACGAGCAGTACTTC
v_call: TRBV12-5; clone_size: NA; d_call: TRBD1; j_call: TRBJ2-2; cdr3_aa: CASGLVRGTGNIYRELFF; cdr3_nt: TGTGCTAGTGGTTTGGTCCGGGGGACAGGGAATATCTACCGGGAGCTGTTTTTT
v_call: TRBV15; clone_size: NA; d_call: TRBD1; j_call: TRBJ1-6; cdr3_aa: CATSRDRRTGGSPLHF; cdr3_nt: TGTGCCACCAGCAGAGATAGGCGGACAGGAGGTTCACCCCTCCACTTT
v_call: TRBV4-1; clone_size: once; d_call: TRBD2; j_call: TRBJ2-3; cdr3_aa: CASSQIGGSSTDTQYF; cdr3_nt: TGCGCCAGCAGCCAAATCGGGGGGTCAAGCACAGATACGCAGTATTTT
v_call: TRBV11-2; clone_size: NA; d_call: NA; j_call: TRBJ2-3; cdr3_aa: CASSPTSSTDTQYF; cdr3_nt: TGTGCCAGCAGCCCCACCTCTAGTACAGATACGCAGTATTTT
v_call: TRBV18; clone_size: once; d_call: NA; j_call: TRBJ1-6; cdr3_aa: CASATAGENSPLHF; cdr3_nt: TGTGCCAGCGCCACGGCAGGCGAAAATTCACCCCTCCACTTT
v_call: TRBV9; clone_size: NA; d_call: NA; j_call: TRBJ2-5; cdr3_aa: CASSVVQGGQETQYF; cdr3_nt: TGTGCCAGCAGCGTAGTTCAGGGCGGACAAGAGACCCAGTACTTC
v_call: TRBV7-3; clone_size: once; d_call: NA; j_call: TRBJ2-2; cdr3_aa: CASSPTVAGVMNTGELFF; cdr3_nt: TGTGCCAGCAGCCCAACCGTGGCAGGGGTGATGAACACCGGGGAGCTGTTTTTT
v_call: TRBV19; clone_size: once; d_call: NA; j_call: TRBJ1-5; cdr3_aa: CASSATGGNQPQHF; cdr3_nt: TGTGCCAGTAGTGCAACTGGAGGAAATCAGCCCCAGCATTTT
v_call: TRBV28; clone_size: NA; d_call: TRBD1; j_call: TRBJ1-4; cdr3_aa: CASSPAGTGIEKLFF; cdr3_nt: TGTGCCAGCAGTCCCGCCGGGACAGGGATTGAAAAACTGTTTTTT
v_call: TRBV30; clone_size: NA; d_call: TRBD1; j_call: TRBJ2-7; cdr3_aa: CASRQGRDHEQYF; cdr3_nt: TGTGCCAGTCGACAGGGAAGGGACCACGAGCAGTACTTC
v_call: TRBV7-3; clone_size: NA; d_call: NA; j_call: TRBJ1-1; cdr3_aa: CASTRGRDRNQSQREAFF; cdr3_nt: TGTGCCAGCACCAGAGGGCGGGACCGAAACCAGTCCCAGAGGGAAGCTTTCTTT
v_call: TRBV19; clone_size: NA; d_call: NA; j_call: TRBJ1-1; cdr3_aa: CASSPQGKLNTEAFF; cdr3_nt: TGTGCCAGTAGTCCCCAGGGGAAGCTGAACACTGAAGCTTTCTTT
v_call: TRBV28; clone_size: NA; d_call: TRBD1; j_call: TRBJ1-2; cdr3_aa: CASSFRDRPIYGYTF; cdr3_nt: TGTGCCAGCAGTTTCCGGGACAGGCCCATCTATGGCTACACCTTC
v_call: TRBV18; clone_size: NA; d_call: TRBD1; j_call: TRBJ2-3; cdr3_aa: CASSHSTGVTDTQYF; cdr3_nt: TGTGCCAGCTCACACTCGACAGGGGTGACAGATACGCAGTATTTT
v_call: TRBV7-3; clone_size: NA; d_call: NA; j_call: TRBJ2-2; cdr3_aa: CASSPLASTGELFF; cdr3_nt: TGTGCCAGCAGCCCATTAGCGAGCACCGGGGAGCTGTTTTTT
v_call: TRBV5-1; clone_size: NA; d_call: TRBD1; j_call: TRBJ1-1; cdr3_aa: CASSEGQGRTEAFF; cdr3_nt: TGCGCCAGCAGCGAGGGACAGGGTCGGACTGAAGCTTTCTTT
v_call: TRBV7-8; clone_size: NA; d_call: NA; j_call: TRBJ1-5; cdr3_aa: CASSLGGGQPQHF; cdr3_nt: TGTGCCAGCAGCTTAGGAGGGGGTCAGCCCCAGCATTTT
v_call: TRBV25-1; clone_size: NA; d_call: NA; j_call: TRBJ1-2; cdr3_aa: CASSEWGGGNYGYTF; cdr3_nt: TGTGCCAGCAGTGAGTGGGGAGGGGGTAACTATGGCTACACCTTC
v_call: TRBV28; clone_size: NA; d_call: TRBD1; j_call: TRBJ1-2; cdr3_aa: CASSQGQIYGYTF; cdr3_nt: TGTGCCAGCAGTCAGGGACAGATTTATGGCTACACCTTC
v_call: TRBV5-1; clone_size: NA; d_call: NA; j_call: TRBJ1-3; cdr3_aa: CASSLDGGAGNTIYF; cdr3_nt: TGCGCCAGCAGCCTGGATGGAGGGGCTGGAAACACCATATATTTT
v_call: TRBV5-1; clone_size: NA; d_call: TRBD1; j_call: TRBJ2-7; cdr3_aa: CASSIDRGVTEQYF; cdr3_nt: TGCGCCAGCAGCATCGACAGGGGAGTAACGGAGCAGTACTTC
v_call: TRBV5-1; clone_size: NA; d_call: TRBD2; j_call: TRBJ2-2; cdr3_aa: CASSWAGTSTGELFF; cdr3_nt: TGCGCCAGCAGCTGGGCCGGGACTAGTACCGGGGAGCTGTTTTTT
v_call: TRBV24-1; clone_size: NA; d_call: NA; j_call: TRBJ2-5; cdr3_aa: CATSDPGGYEETQYF; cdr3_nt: TGTGCCACCAGTGACCCCGGAGGGTATGAGGAGACCCAGTACTTC
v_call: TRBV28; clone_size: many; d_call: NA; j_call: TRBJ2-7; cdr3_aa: CASSFSLSSGEQYF; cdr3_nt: TGTGCCAGCAGTTTCTCCCTGTCCTCCGGGGAGCAGTACTTC
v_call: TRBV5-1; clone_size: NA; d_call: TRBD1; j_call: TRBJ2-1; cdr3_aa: CASSQGTGGVHEQFF; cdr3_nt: TGCGCCAGCAGCCAAGGGACAGGGGGTGTCCATGAGCAGTTCTTC
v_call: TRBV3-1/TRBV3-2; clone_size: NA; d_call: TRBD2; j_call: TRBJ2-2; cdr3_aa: CASSQEGRGGTNTGELFF; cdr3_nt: TGTGCCAGCAGCCAAGAAGGTCGGGGGGGAACGAACACCGGGGAGCTGTTTTTT
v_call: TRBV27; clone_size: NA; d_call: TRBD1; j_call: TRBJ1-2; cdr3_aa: CASSARGLSYGYTF; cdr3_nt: TGTGCCAGCAGTGCCAGGGGGCTAAGCTATGGCTACACCTTC
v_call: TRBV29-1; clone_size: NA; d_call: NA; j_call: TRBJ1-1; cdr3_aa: CSVAGEGASTEAFF; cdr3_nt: TGCAGCGTTGCGGGGGAGGGAGCCTCCACTGAAGCTTTCTTT
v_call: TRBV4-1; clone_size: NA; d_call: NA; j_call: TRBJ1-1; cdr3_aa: CASSQDPGITEAFF; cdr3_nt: TGCGCCAGCAGCCAAGACCCGGGAATCACTGAAGCTTTCTTT
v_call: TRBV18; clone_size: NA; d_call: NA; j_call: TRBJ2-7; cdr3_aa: CASSPARARGEQYF; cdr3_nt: TGTGCCAGCTCACCAGCCAGGGCCCGAGGCGAGCAGTACTTC
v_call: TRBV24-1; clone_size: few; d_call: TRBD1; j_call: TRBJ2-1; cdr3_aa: CATSDLRTGADEQFF; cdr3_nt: TGTGCCACCAGTGATTTACGGACAGGGGCGGATGAGCAGTTCTTC
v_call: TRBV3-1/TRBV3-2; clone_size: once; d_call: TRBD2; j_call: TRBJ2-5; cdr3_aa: CASSQALGGSKQETQYF; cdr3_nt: TGTGCCAGCAGCCAAGCCCTCGGGGGGTCTAAACAAGAGACCCAGTACTTC
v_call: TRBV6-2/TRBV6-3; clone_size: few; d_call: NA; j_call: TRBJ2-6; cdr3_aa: CASSPGGLGANVLTF; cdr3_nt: TGTGCCAGCAGTCCAGGGGGACTTGGGGCCAACGTCCTGACTTTC
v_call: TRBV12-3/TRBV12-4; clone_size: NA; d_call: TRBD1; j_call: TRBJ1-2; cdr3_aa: CASRDRRGYGYTF; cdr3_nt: TGTGCCAGCAGGGACAGGCGGGGCTATGGCTACACCTTC